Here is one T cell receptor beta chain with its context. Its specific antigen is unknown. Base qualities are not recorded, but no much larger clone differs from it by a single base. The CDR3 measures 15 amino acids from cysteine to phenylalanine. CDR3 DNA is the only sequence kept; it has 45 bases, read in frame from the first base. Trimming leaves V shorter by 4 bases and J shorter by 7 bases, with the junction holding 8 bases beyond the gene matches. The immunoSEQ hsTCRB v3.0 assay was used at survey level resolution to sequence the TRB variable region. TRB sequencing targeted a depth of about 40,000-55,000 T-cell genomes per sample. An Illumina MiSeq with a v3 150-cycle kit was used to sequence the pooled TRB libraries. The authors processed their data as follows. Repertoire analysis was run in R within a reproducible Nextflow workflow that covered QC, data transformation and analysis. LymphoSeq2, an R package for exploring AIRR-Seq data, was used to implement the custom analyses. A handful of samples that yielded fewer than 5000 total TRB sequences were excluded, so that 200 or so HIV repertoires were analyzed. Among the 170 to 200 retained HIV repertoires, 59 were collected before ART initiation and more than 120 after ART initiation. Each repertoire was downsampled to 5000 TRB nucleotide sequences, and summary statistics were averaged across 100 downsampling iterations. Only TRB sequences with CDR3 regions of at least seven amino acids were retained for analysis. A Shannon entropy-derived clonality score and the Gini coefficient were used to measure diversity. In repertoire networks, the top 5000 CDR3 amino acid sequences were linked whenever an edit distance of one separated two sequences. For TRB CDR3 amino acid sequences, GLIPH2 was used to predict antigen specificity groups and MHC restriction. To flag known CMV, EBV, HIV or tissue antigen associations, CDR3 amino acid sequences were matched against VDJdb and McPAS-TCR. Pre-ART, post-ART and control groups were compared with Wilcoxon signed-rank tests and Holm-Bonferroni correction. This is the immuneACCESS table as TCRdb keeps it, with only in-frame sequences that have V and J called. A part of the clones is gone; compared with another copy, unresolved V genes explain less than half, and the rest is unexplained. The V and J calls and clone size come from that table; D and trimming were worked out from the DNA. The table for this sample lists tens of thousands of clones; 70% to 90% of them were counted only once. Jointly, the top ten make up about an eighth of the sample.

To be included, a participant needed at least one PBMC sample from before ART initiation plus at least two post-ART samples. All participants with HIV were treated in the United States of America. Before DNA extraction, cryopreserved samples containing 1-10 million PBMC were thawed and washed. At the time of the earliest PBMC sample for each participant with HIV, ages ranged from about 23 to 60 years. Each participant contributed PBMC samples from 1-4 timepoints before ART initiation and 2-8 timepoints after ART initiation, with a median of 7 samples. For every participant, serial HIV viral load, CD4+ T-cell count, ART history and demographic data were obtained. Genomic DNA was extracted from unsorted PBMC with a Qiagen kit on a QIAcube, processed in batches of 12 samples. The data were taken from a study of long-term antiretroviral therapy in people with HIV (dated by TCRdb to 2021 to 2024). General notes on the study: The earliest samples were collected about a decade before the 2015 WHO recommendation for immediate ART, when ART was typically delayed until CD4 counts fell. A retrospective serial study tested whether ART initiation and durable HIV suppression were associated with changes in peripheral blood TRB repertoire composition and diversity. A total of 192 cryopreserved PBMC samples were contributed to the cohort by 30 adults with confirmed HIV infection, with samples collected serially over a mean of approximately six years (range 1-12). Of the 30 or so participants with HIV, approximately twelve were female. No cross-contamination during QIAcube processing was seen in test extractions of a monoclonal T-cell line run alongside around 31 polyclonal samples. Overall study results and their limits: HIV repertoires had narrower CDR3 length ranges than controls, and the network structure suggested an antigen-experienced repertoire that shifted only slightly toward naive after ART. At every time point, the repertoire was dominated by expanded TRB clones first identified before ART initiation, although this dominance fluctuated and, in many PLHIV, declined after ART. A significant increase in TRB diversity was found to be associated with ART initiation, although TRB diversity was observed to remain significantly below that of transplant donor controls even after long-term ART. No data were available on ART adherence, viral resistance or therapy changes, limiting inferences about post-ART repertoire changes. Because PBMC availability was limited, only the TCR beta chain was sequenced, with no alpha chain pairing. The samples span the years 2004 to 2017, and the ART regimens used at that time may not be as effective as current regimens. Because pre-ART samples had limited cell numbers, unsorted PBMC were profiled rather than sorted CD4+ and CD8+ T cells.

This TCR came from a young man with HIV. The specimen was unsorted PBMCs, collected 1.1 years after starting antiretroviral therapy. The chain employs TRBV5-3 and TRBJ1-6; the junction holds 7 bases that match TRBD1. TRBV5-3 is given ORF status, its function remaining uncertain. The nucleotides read TGTGCCAGAAGCCGAAAGGGGGCGTTGAATTCACCCCTCCACTTT. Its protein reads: CARSRKGALNSPLHF.